The 27 T cell receptor beta chains below come from one sample, sequenced in a study of metastatic and nonmetastatic thyroid tumors. No patient had received any treatment before thyroid surgery. TCRdb re-called clones from the PCR reads using MiXCR. The sample holds some 40,000 clones, around 16% seen once. The sample comprised blood. The receptors come from a female donor with papillary thyroid cancer or a benign thyroid nodule (not recorded which). Some clones in this sample may be carry-over from other donors' samples.

A few counts support this clone. The chain carries TRBV28 and TRBJ1-5, with 9 bases aligning to TRBD1. The CDR3 totals 16 residues. V shed 7 bases and J 5 bases; nucleotides not matched to a gene: 12. Germline CDR1 is MDHEN and CDR2 is SYDVKM. CDR3 sequence reads: CASTGTWTGVDQPQHF. CDR3 bases: TGTGCCAGCACCGGAACCTGGACAGGGGTCGATCAGCCCCAGCATTTT.

The chain is built from TRBV16 and TRBJ1-4, with a weak D call TRBD1 (5 bases). The CDR3 is 18 residues long. CDR1 and CDR2 from the germline V gene are KGHSY and FQNENV. With 2 bases removed from V and 4 bases from J, the gap between germline ends came to 20 bases. DNA of the CDR3: TGTGCCAGCAGCCAAGAACCCATACAGAGAAGGGGTAATGAAAAACTGTTTTTT. Translation: CASSQEPIQRRGNEKLFF.

This clone showed up many times. The junction differs from germline at one of its ends, possibly a read error. J is TRBJ1-1 and V is TRBV2, with D maybe TRBD1 (5 bases). The CDR3 is made up of 15 amino acids. CDR1 SNHLY and CDR2 FYNNEI come from the germline V gene. CDR3 loop: CASSTLRDPRTGAFF. As DNA, the CDR3 is TGTGCCAGCAGCACACTCCGGGACCCCAGAACTGGAGCTTTCTTT.

The V and J genes are TRBV5-1 and TRBJ2-7; D ambiguous. CDR3 length: 15 residues. Germline V lookup: CDR1 SGHRS, CDR2 YFSETQ. With 2 bases removed from V and 3 bases from J, the gap between germline ends came to 15 bases. The CDR3 DNA reads as TGCGCCAGCAGCTTAGATCCCCAGCTCTTCTACGAGCAGTACTTC. Translated: CASSLDPQLFYEQYF.

This clone was found many times. The CDR3 loop is CASSIGAGGGYEQFF. The CDR3 DNA follows: TGTGCCAGCAGCATAGGGGCGGGAGGGGGCTATGAGCAGTTCTTC. The chain has TRBV11-2 and TRBJ2-1, with 9 bases identical to TRBD2. CDR3 length: 15 residues. CDR1 is SGHAT, CDR2 FQNNGV, per germline. J was trimmed by 8 bases and V by 5 bases; bases with no gene match: 10.

V is TRBV6-5 and J is TRBJ2-2; possible D gene TRBD1, 6 bases. Germline V gene data show CDR1 as MNHEY and CDR2 as SVGAGI. The CDR3 runs to 15 residues. Trimming took 2 bases from V and 5 from J, leaving 12 bases between them. The CDR3, as DNA: TGTGCCAGCAGTTACACAGGGCCCCTAACCGGGGAGCTGTTTTTT. This codes for CASSYTGPLTGELFF.

Turning to this clone: Since a much larger clone is just one base distant, this may be a read error. The V call is TRBV29-1, the J call TRBJ1-2; TRBD1 is a possible D gene (6 bases). From germline, CDR1 is SQVTM and CDR2 ANQGSEA. This CDR3 region has 19 residues. Trimming took off 7 bases at V and 1 base at J, with 31 bases between the two ends. CDR3 protein: CSASVPGAPTLGYNYGYTF. In DNA form, the CDR3 reads TGCAGCGCCTCCGTCCCAGGGGCCCCAACCCTGGGGTATAACTATGGCTACACCTTC.

This clone has a count of ten or more. The chain joins TRBV6-4 to TRBJ1-2; TRBD1 matches at 9 bases. Losses at the gene ends were 5 bases for V and 3 bases for J; bases not matched to a gene: 22. Germline CDR1 MRHNA, CDR2 SNTAGT. The CDR3 is 20 residues long. As DNA, the CDR3 is TGTGCCAGCAGTCCCCTAGAGGGCCACCGGGACAGGGAGCTGGACTATGGCTACACCTTC. Encoded protein: CASSPLEGHRDRELDYGYTF.

The table lists this clone with many counts. CDR3 in amino acids: CATIRGTDYNEQFF. CDR3 DNA: TGTGCCACCATCCGGGGGACAGACTACAATGAGCAGTTCTTC. The chain uses TRBV24-1 and TRBJ2-1; D is perhaps TRBD1 (7 bases). CDR1 KGHDR and CDR2 SFDVKD come from the germline V gene. With 8 bases removed from V and 3 bases from J, the gap between germline ends came to 13 bases. The CDR3 has 14 residues.

This clone was seen many times. CDR3 in amino acids: CASSLDAGANVLTF. The CDR3, as DNA: TGCGCCAGCAGCTTGGATGCTGGGGCCAACGTCCTGACTTTC. V usage is TRBV5-1 and J usage is TRBJ2-6; D remains ambiguous. The CDR3 is 14 amino acids. V was shortened by 0 bases and J by 2 bases, with 3 bases between the two germline ends. The germline V gene encodes CDR1 SGHRS and CDR2 YFSETQ.

This clone was counted ten times or more. This chain uses TRBV25-1 with TRBJ2-7; 7 bases line up with TRBD1. The CDR3 is made up of 15 amino acids. V lost 4 bases, J lost 5 bases, and 11 bases stayed unmatched. CDR1 is MGHDK, CDR2 SYGVNS, per germline. The CDR3 protein is CASSAKGAGSHEQYF. The DNA of the CDR3 is TGTGCCAGCAGTGCTAAGGGGGCAGGGTCCCACGAGCAGTACTTC.

This chain links TRBV20-1 with TRBJ2-7; 7 nucleotides align to TRBD2. V was pared by 3 bases and J by 7 bases, with 12 bases of the junction left unmatched. CDR1 and CDR2 from the germline V gene are DFQATT and SNEGSKA (reference sequence). CDR3 length: 14 amino acids. The CDR3 reads CSASPAGVLGEQYV. The CDR3 DNA is TGCAGTGCTAGTCCGGCGGGAGTTCTTGGGGAGCAGTACGTC.

This clone came up many times. V gene TRBV20-1 combines with J gene TRBJ1-5; maybe TRBD1 (5 bases). V was clipped by 5 bases and J by 6 bases, with 11 bases between them. This CDR3 is built from 12 residues. CDR1 is DFQATT and CDR2 is SNEGSKA in the germline V gene (reference sequence). The CDR3 protein is CSALRGGQPQHF. The CDR3 DNA reads as TGCAGTGCTTTGAGGGGTGGTCAGCCCCAGCATTTT.

This clone has at least ten counts. This chain uses TRBV10-3 with TRBJ2-1; TRBD1 might be the D (5 bases). CDR1 is ENHRY and CDR2 is SYGVKD in the germline V gene. Trimming pared 6 bases from V and 4 bases from J, leaving 13 bases between. The CDR3 covers 14 residues. In DNA, the CDR3 is TGTGCCATCAGATCGTCAGGGAATTACAATGAGCAGTTCTTC. Protein: CAIRSSGNYNEQFF.

This clone was detected many times. The CDR3 DNA reads TGCAGCGTGGACAAGGACACCGGGGAGCTGTTTTTT. Its protein product is CSVDKDTGELFF. The gene calls are TRBV29-1 and TRBJ2-2; D might be TRBD1 (5 bases). Trimming left V 6 bases short and J 3 bases short, with 8 bases between. CDR3 length: 12 amino acids. The germline gives CDR1 SQVTM, CDR2 ANQGSEA.

With respect to this clone: Relative to the germline gene, one junction end is altered; a read error may explain this. The CDR3 is CVGGSTDTKYF. The CDR3 nucleotides read TGTGTCGGGGGATCAACAGATACGAAGTATTTT. The chain carries TRBV7-9 and TRBJ2-3, with a possible D match to TRBD2 (6 bases). This CDR3 contains 11 residues. The germline V gene has CDR1 SEHNR and CDR2 FQNEAQ (reference sequence).

This clone has at least ten counts. The chain has TRBV5-6 and TRBJ2-7; possibly TRBD1 for D (5 bases). V lost 0 bases and J lost 1, with 5 bases in between. There are 13 residues in the CDR3. Germline CDR1 is SGHDT and CDR2 is YYEEEE. CDR3 protein: CASSLGQSYEQYF. Here the CDR3 DNA reads TGTGCCAGCAGCTTGGGACAGTCCTACGAGCAGTACTTC.

At least ten counts were recorded for this clone. Within the sample, other DNA sequences also encode this same CDR3. This chain links TRBV29-1 with TRBJ2-3; TRBD1 might be the D (7 bases). V was pared by 5 bases and J by 2 bases, with 14 bases between. From germline, CDR1 is SQVTM and CDR2 ANQGSEA. This CDR3 region has 14 residues. The CDR3 reads CSVRQGGSTDTQYF. The DNA of the CDR3 is TGCAGCGTTAGACAGGGAGGATCCACAGATACGCAGTATTTT.

This clone has a count of ten or more. V usage is TRBV9 and J usage is TRBJ2-1, with TRBD1 as a possible D gene (5 bases). The germline V and J ends were trimmed by 7 bases and 5 bases, with 16 bases remaining between them. Germline lookup yields CDR1 SGDLS and CDR2 YYNGEE. The CDR3 loop spans 14 amino acids. Here the CDR3 DNA reads TGTGCCAGCGGCCCCTTAGACAGACACAATGAGCAGTTCTTC. Encoded protein: CASGPLDRHNEQFF. Full variable domain (missing parts from reference TRBV9 and TRBJ2-1): DSGVTQTPKHLITATGQRVTLRCSPRSGDLSVYWYQQSLDQGLQFLIQYYNGEERAKGNILERFSAQQFPDLHSELNLSSLELGDSALYFCASGPLDRHNEQFFGPGTRLTVL.

This clone was observed at least ten times. V and J are TRBV5-1 and TRBJ2-5; D unresolved. Germline V gene lookup returns CDR1 SGHRS and CDR2 YFSETQ. CDR3 length: 11 residues. Trimming took 2 bases from V and 2 from J, leaving 1 base between them. CDR3 residues: CASSLQETQYF. The CDR3 nucleotides are TGCGCCAGCAGCTTACAAGAGACCCAGTACTTC.

Concerning this clone itself: One end of the junction varies from germline; a read error may be responsible. This chain links TRBV30 with TRBJ1-1, with TRBD1 identical over 7 bases. The CDR3 is 15 amino acids. Germline CDR1 is GTSNPN and CDR2 is SVGIG (reference sequence). The CDR3 DNA reads as TGTGCCTCGGAAAGGGACAGACTGTGGGTCACTGAAGCTCTCTTT. Its protein product is CASERDRLWVTEALF.

The gene calls are TRBV20-1 and TRBJ2-7, with a possible D match to TRBD2 (5 bases). The CDR3 length is 13 residues. Deletions cut 1 base from V and 0 bases from J, with 7 bases between. Germline values: CDR1 DFQATT, CDR2 SNEGSKA (reference sequence). The CDR3 DNA follows: TGCAGTGCTAGAGCTGGGAGCTCCTACGAGCAGTACTTC. It is translated as CSARAGSSYEQYF.

This clone has at least ten counts. The chain couples TRBV19 to TRBJ1-1, with D uncertain. CDR1 is LNHDA, CDR2 SQIVND, per germline (reference sequence). V was pared by 5 bases and J by 1 base, with 14 bases between. CDR3 size: 15 residues. The CDR3 spells CASSSPGRSNTEAFF. The CDR3 bases are TGTGCCAGTAGTTCCCCGGGAAGATCGAACACTGAAGCTTTCTTT.

Ten or more counts support this clone. The genes are TRBV10-3 and TRBJ2-1; D gene unclear. V lost 3 bases to trimming and J lost 9 bases, with 15 bases between them. This CDR3 spans 14 amino acids. In germline, CDR1 is ENHRY, CDR2 SYGVKD. The CDR3 DNA reads as TGTGCCATCAGTGAAGACTCGTCCTTGAGTGAGCAGTTCTTC. Amino acids: CAISEDSSLSEQFF.

This clone was recorded at least ten times. The chain links TRBV15 to TRBJ1-4; unclear D gene. This CDR3 contains 13 residues. The germline CDR1 and CDR2 sequences are LNHNV and YYDKDF (reference sequence). The V end lost 1 base, the J end lost 0 bases, and 0 bases lay between the germline ends. CDR3 region: CATSRATNEKLFF. Here the CDR3 DNA reads TGTGCCACCAGCAGAGCAACTAATGAAAAACTGTTTTTT. The variable domain in full, with the rest retrieved from reference TRBV15 and TRBJ1-4, is DAMVIQNPRYQVTQFGKPVTLSCSQTLNHNVMYWYQQKSSQAPKLLFHYYDKDFNNEADTPDNFQSRRPNTSFCFLDIRSPGLGDTAMYLCATSRATNEKLFFGSGTQLSVL.

Many counts were recorded for this clone. The J gene is TRBJ2-1, the V gene TRBV30; possible D gene TRBD1, 6 bases. This CDR3 region has 14 residues. The V gene's germline CDR1 is GTSNPN and CDR2 SVGIG (reference sequence). V lost 7 bases, J lost 6 bases, and 19 bases lay in between. In nucleotides, the CDR3 is TGTGCCTCCGGACAGACTTTACCAAGCAATGAGCAGTTCTTC. It specifies CASGQTLPSNEQFF.

In its sample, this clone was seen many times. The V and J genes are TRBV6-4 and TRBJ1-1, with no clear D. Germline values: CDR1 MRHNA, CDR2 SNTAGT. The CDR3 totals 18 residues. The germline V and J ends were trimmed by 0 bases and 0 bases, with 17 bases remaining between them. CDR3 sequence reads: CASSDSGGRKNMNTEAFF. Written as DNA, the CDR3 is TGTGCCAGCAGTGACTCGGGTGGGCGGAAAAACATGAACACTGAAGCTTTCTTT.